This T cell receptor beta chain is drawn from a study of type 1 and type 2 diabetes patients. Overall study: CD4+ or CD8+ T cells were positively selected from PBMCs with microbeads.

PCR was run on genomic DNA. A primer set of 30 forward and 13 reverse primers amplified the CDR3. TCRdb reprocessed the multiplex PCR reads with MiXCR, giving one entry per CDR3 protein. The data hold approximately 260,000 distinct CDR3 sequences, with roughly 50% observed a single time. Germline assignment: CDR1 MNHNY and CDR2 SVGAGI (reference sequence). The V gene lost 7 bases and the J gene lost 1 base, with 17 bases spanning the gap. CDR3 size: 15 residues. The sequence derives from a man in his late teens or twenties with type 2 diabetes. The chain joins TRBV6-6 to TRBJ2-7, with D uncertain. What was sequenced was peripheral blood mononuclear cells (PBMCs). The CDR3 sequence is CASIQGRTSSYEQYF. CDR3 sequence (DNA): TGTGCCAGCATTCAAGGGCGGACGTCATCCTACGAGCAGTACTTC.